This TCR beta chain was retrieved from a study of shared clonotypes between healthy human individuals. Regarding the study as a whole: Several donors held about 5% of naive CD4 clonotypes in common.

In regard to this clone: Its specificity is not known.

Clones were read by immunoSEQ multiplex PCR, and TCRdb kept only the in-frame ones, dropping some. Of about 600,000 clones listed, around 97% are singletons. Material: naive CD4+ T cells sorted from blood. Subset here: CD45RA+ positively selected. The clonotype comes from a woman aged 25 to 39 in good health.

The CDR3 nucleotides read TGCAGCGCTACCGGGGCTAGCGGACAGAACGAGCAGTACTTC. This gives the protein CSATGASGQNEQYF. The J gene is TRBJ2-7, the V gene TRBV29-1, with a possible D match to TRBD2 (7 bases). The CDR3 is 14 amino acids. CDR1 is SQVTM and CDR2 is ANQGSEA in the germline V gene. V dropped 7 bases and J dropped 5 bases, with 21 bases sitting between them.